The 30 T cell receptor beta chains presented below share a single source sample, sequenced in a study of blood T cell repertoires in COVID-19. TCRdb's table, derived via immunoSEQ multiplex PCR, lists solely in-frame clones and lacks some. The table shows 75,000 to 100,000 clones, with approximately 87% occurring only once. The sequenced sample consisted of peripheral blood. These receptors all stem from a human donor in a cohort sampled during active COVID-19.

The chain employs TRBV19 and TRBJ1-1, with a weak D call TRBD1 (5 bases). With 7 bases removed from V and 3 bases from J, the gap between germline ends came to 15 bases. This CDR3 has 14 amino acids. Germline loops: CDR1 LNHDA, CDR2 SQIVND (reference sequence). In DNA, the CDR3 is TGTGCCAGTAAGACAGCCGAAATATACACTGAAGCTTTCTTT. It yields the protein CASKTAEIYTEAFF.

The chain couples TRBV7-6 to TRBJ1-1, with D maybe TRBD1 (6 bases). Germline CDR1 and CDR2: SGHVS and FNYEAQ. This CDR3 region has 14 residues. With 3 bases removed from V and 0 bases from J, the gap between germline ends came to 8 bases. The CDR3 here is CASSLGHLNTEAFF. Written as DNA, the CDR3 is TGTGCCAGCAGCTTGGGACACTTGAACACTGAAGCTTTCTTT.

This clone was observed once. The CDR3 nucleotides read TGTGCCAGCAGTTTATCACAGGCCTATGGCTACACCTTC. Translation gives CASSLSQAYGYTF. The rearrangement joins TRBV28 to TRBJ1-2; the D gene is possibly TRBD1 (5 bases). The CDR3 extends over 13 amino acids. The ends were cut back, 1 base at V and 4 bases at J, with 7 bases in the middle. CDR1 and CDR2 (germline): MDHEN, SYDVKM.

The rearrangement joins TRBV7-9 to TRBJ1-1; D remains ambiguous. V was shortened by 5 bases and J by 5 bases, with 15 bases between the two germline ends. This CDR3 spans 14 amino acids. Germline CDR1 reads SEHNR; CDR2 reads FQNEAQ (reference sequence). This chain's CDR3 is CASSPRREGTEAFF. Written as DNA, the CDR3 is TGTGCCAGCAGCCCGCGGAGGGAAGGAACTGAAGCTTTCTTT.

V gene TRBV4-1 combines with J gene TRBJ2-7; 11 nucleotides align to TRBD1. Trimming removed 4 bases from V and 4 bases from J; junction bases left unmatched: 6. Germline lookup yields CDR1 MGHRA and CDR2 YSYEKL. The CDR3 is 15 residues long. The CDR3 sequence: CASSPWTGGGYEQYF. The CDR3 DNA sequence: TGCGCCAGCAGCCCATGGACAGGGGGCGGATACGAGCAGTACTTC.

The chain joins TRBV5-6 to TRBJ2-1; 7 bases are a match to TRBD2. The CDR3 runs to 17 residues. V shed 3 bases and J 4 bases; nucleotides not matched to a gene: 13. Germline CDR1 is SGHDT and CDR2 is YYEEEE. In nucleotides, the CDR3 is TGTGCCAGCAGCTCGCCCCTCGGCGGGAGTGGTTACAATGAGCAGTTCTTC. Amino acids: CASSSPLGGSGYNEQFF.

The count of this clone is one. J is TRBJ2-7 and V is TRBV6-5; 8 bases agree with TRBD2. The CDR3 runs 15 residues. J lost 7 bases, V lost 3 bases, and 11 bases had no gene match. The V gene's germline CDR1 is MNHEY and CDR2 SVGAGI. The CDR3 sequence: CASSYAMGAGGEQYF. The CDR3 DNA reads TGTGCCAGCAGTTATGCCATGGGGGCGGGGGGTGAGCAGTACTTC.

This clone appeared once. The V and J genes are TRBV3-1 (or the pseudogene TRBV3-2) and TRBJ2-5; D call uncertain. The CDR3 covers 12 residues. CDR1 and CDR2 from the germline V gene are LGHDT and YNNKEL (reference sequence). V lost 1 base, J lost 5 bases, and 5 bases lay in between. CDR3 loop: CASSQVSETQYF. As DNA, the CDR3 is TGTGCCAGCAGCCAAGTCTCCGAGACCCAGTACTTC.

The chain employs TRBV27 and TRBJ2-7, with TRBD1 as a possible D gene (6 bases). From germline, CDR1 is MNHEY and CDR2 SMNVEV (reference sequence). Trimming cost V 5 bases and J 2 bases, with 16 bases left between them. CDR3 length: 15 residues. Here the CDR3 reads CASSMDHRAAYEQYF. As DNA, the CDR3 is TGTGCCAGCAGTATGGATCACAGGGCTGCCTACGAGCAGTACTTC.

The rearrangement joins TRBV9 to TRBJ1-6; tentative D call: TRBD1 (5 bases). V lost 1 base and J 10 bases, leaving 15 bases between the germline ends. Germline V gene sequence: CDR1 SGDLS, CDR2 YYNGEE. CDR3 length: 15 amino acids. The CDR3 DNA is TGTGCCAGCAGCGTAAATCAGTTGACAGCATCACCCCTCCACTTT. Translation gives CASSVNQLTASPLHF.

This chain uses TRBV5-1 with TRBJ2-7; 8 positions agree with TRBD2. V lost 1 base, J lost 4 bases, and 7 bases stayed unmatched. The CDR3 totals 15 residues. Germline CDR1 SGHRS, CDR2 YFSETQ. This CDR3 is CASSLLSGIEYEQYF. For the CDR3, the DNA is TGCGCCAGCAGCTTGCTTAGCGGGATCGAATACGAGCAGTACTTC.

The chain combines TRBV7-2 with TRBJ2-7; unclear D gene. This CDR3 spans 16 amino acids. Germline-derived CDR1 and CDR2 are SGHTA and FQGNSA. V lost 3 bases and J lost 0, with 15 bases in between. Here the CDR3 reads CASSFPEEAHSYEQYF. The CDR3 nucleotides are TGTGCCAGCAGCTTCCCCGAGGAAGCCCACTCCTACGAGCAGTACTTC.

The chain is built from TRBV30 and TRBJ1-2; TRBD1 agrees at 7 bases. Germline V gene data show CDR1 as GTSNPN and CDR2 as SVGIG (reference sequence). The CDR3 runs to 12 residues. V trimming: 4 bases; J trimming: 4 bases; junction bases outside the gene matches: 3. The CDR3, as DNA: TGTGCCTGGACGGGGACAGTCTATGGCTACACCTTC. Amino acids: CAWTGTVYGYTF.

The chain links TRBV9 to TRBJ2-1, with 10 bases identical to TRBD2. This CDR3 is built from 15 residues. From germline, CDR1 is SGDLS and CDR2 YYNGEE. With 2 bases clipped from V and 8 bases from J, the junction kept 7 bases outside the gene matches. As DNA, the CDR3 is TGTGCCAGCAGCGTGGGGACTAGCGTTTATTATGAGCAGTTCTTC. Amino acids: CASSVGTSVYYEQFF.

J is TRBJ2-7 and V is TRBV11-2; D might be TRBD1 (6 bases). CDR3 size: 14 residues. V lost 2 bases, J lost 4 bases, and 12 bases lay in between. The V gene's germline CDR1 is SGHAT and CDR2 FQNNGV. Here the CDR3 reads CASSLSTGPYEQYF. The CDR3, as DNA: TGTGCCAGCAGCTTATCGACAGGACCTTACGAGCAGTACTTC. Complete variable domain (other parts from reference TRBV11-2 and TRBJ2-7): EAGVAQSPRYKIIEKRQSVAFWCNPISGHATLYWYQQILGQGPKLLIQFQNNGVVDDSQLPKDRFSAERLKGVDSTLKIQPAKLEDSAVYLCASSLSTGPYEQYFGPGTRLTVT.

The chain carries TRBV28 and TRBJ2-3; TRBD2 matches 8 bases. CDR1 and CDR2 from the germline V gene are MDHEN and SYDVKM. J lost 6 bases, V lost 6 bases, and 17 bases had no gene match. The CDR3 runs 17 residues. CDR3 loop: CASRAVGVAGSSDTQYF. DNA of the CDR3: TGTGCCAGCAGGGCTGTTGGGGTAGCGGGAAGTTCCGATACGCAGTATTTT.

This sequence joins TRBV19 and TRBJ2-2, with TRBD2 identical over 16 bases. Germline V gene lookup returns CDR1 LNHDA and CDR2 SQIVND (reference sequence). The V and J ends lost 4 bases and 4 bases, in that order; junction bases with no gene match: 3. The CDR3 has 17 amino acids. CDR3 DNA: TGTGCCAGTAGTACCGGGACTAGCGGGAGGGCCACCGGGGAGCTGTTTTTT. Encoded protein: CASSTGTSGRATGELFF.

This chain connects TRBV7-9 to TRBJ2-7; possible D gene TRBD1, 8 bases. V was clipped by 4 bases and J by 7 bases, with 17 bases between them. The CDR3 runs 14 residues. Germline CDR1 and CDR2: SEHNR and FQNEAQ (reference sequence). This CDR3 is CASSYLDREGEQYF. For the CDR3, the DNA is TGTGCCAGCAGCTACCTGGACAGGGAGGGAGAGCAGTACTTC. Using reference TRBV7-9 and TRBJ2-7 for the parts outside the CDR3, the full variable domain is DTGVSQNPRHKITKRGQNVTFRCDPISEHNRLYWYRQTLGQGPEFLTYFQNEAQLEKSRLLSDRFSAERPKGSFSTLEIQRTEQGDSAMYLCASSYLDREGEQYFGPGTRLTVT.

The chain recombines TRBV6-5 with TRBJ1-3; TRBD1 is a possible D gene (5 bases). The CDR3 consists of 16 residues. V dropped 0 bases and J dropped 0 bases, with 9 bases sitting between them. Per germline, CDR1 MNHEY and CDR2 SVGAGI. The CDR3 nucleotides are TGTGCCAGCAGTTACTCGACAGAAATCTCTGGAAACACCATATATTTT. It yields the protein CASSYSTEISGNTIYF.

The chain couples TRBV7-2 to TRBJ2-1; D remains unclear. The CDR3 extends over 14 amino acids. Trimming cost V 5 bases and J 2 bases, with 10 bases left between them. CDR1 and CDR2 from the germline V gene are SGHTA and FQGNSA. The CDR3 loop is CASSPPATYNEQFF. CDR3 coding DNA: TGTGCCAGCAGCCCCCCCGCGACCTACAATGAGCAGTTCTTC.

The V and J genes are TRBV12-5 and TRBJ2-5, with 14 bases lining up with TRBD2. Germline CDR1 is LGHNT and CDR2 is FRNRAP. The CDR3 extends over 17 amino acids. J lost 3 bases, V lost 1 base, and 4 bases had no gene match. CDR3 sequence: CASGLGRGLAGEETQYF. The CDR3 DNA reads as TGTGCTAGTGGTTTGGGACGGGGACTAGCGGGAGAAGAGACCCAGTACTTC.

The chain links TRBV15 to TRBJ2-7; 7 bases are a match to TRBD2. The CDR3 sequence is 14 residues long. V shed 0 bases, J shed 4 bases, and the junction held 3 bases outside the gene matches. Germline CDR1 reads LNHNV; CDR2 reads YYDKDF (reference sequence). The CDR3 is CATSRDGGGYEQYF. The CDR3 DNA is TGTGCCACCAGCAGAGATGGGGGAGGGTACGAGCAGTACTTC.

A single count supports this clone. The chain uses TRBV5-4 and TRBJ2-1; TRBD2 is a possible D gene (7 bases). This CDR3 is built from 17 residues. With 4 bases removed from V and 6 bases from J, the gap between germline ends came to 23 bases. The V gene's germline CDR1 is SGHNT and CDR2 YYREEE (reference sequence). The CDR3 region has the DNA TGTGCCAGCAGCCCCGGGGGCGGGAGAGTCTTAGGCAATGAGCAGTTCTTC. Protein: CASSPGGGRVLGNEQFF.

The gene calls are TRBV7-8 and TRBJ2-7; 7 bases match TRBD1. The V gene end was trimmed by 6 bases and the J gene end by 1 base; junction bases not matched to a gene: 6. The CDR3 contains 14 residues. The germline V gene has CDR1 SGHVS and CDR2 FQNEAQ. CDR3 nucleotides: TGTGCCAGCAGGTCCGGGACAGTGTCCTACGAGCAGTACTTC. This encodes CASRSGTVSYEQYF. Looking up the rest from reference TRBV7-8 and TRBJ2-7 gives the full variable domain: GAGVSQSPRYKVAKRGQDVALRCDPISGHVSLFWYQQALGQGPEFLTYFQNEAQLDKSGLPSDRFFAERPEGSVSTLKIQRTQQEDSAVYLCASRSGTVSYEQYFGPGTRLTVT.

This clone was seen once. This chain joins TRBV7-9 and TRBJ2-2; tentative D call: TRBD2 (6 bases). V lost 2 bases to trimming and J lost 4 bases, with 8 bases between them. This CDR3 contains 14 residues. Germline loops: CDR1 SEHNR, CDR2 FQNEAQ (reference sequence). The CDR3 bases are TGTGCCAGCAGCTTATCGGGGGTCACCGGGGAGCTGTTTTTT. This sequence encodes CASSLSGVTGELFF. Complete variable domain (other parts from reference TRBV7-9 and TRBJ2-2): DTGVSQNPRHKITKRGQNVTFRCDPISEHNRLYWYRQTLGQGPEFLTYFQNEAQLEKSRLLSDRFSAERPKGSFSTLEIQRTEQGDSAMYLCASSLSGVTGELFFGEGSRLTVL.

The V gene is TRBV28, the J gene TRBJ2-3; D unresolved. This CDR3 spans 12 amino acids. The ends were cut back, 3 bases at V and 3 bases at J, with 4 bases in the middle. Germline V gene data show CDR1 as MDHEN and CDR2 as SYDVKM. CDR3 DNA sequence: TGTGCCAGCAGTTTGGAGACAGATACGCAGTATTTT. Protein product: CASSLETDTQYF.

Only one count was recorded for this clone. The chain joins TRBV7-3 to TRBJ2-1; TRBD2 agrees at 8 bases. The CDR3 is 15 amino acids. Germline CDR1 is SGHTA and CDR2 is FQGTGA. Trimming cost V 4 bases and J 6 bases; bases outside gene matches: 8. The CDR3 reads CASSSRRGTSNEQFF. The DNA of the CDR3 is TGTGCCAGCAGCTCGAGACGGGGGACTAGCAATGAGCAGTTCTTC.

This sequence joins TRBV6-1 and TRBJ2-4; no clear D. Trimming removed 1 base at V and 0 bases at J, with 4 bases between. Germline V gives CDR1 MNHNS, CDR2 SASEGT. The CDR3 consists of 14 residues. This chain's CDR3 is CASSEDIAKNIQYF. CDR3 DNA: TGTGCCAGCAGTGAAGACATAGCCAAAAACATTCAGTACTTC.

The J gene is TRBJ1-3, the V gene TRBV5-1; perhaps TRBD1 as D (5 bases). The CDR3 consists of 15 residues. CDR1 is SGHRS and CDR2 is YFSETQ in the germline V gene. Trimming removed 4 bases at V and 4 bases at J, with 15 bases between. CDR3 residues: CASSLTGDSGNTIYF. In DNA, the CDR3 is TGCGCCAGCAGCCTAACGGGGGATTCAGGAAACACCATATATTTT.

The genes are TRBV7-8 and TRBJ2-7, with 9 bases that match TRBD1. V dropped 0 bases and J dropped 9; count of bases not matched to a gene: 15. The V gene's germline CDR1 is SGHVS and CDR2 FQNEAQ. The CDR3 sequence is 17 residues long. The CDR3 coding sequence is TGTGCCAGCAGCTTAGCGTCCCAGACCGGGACAGGGAGTGTGCAGTACTTC. This gives the protein CASSLASQTGTGSVQYF.